This T cell receptor beta chain was recorded in a study of blood T cell repertoires in COVID-19 (dated by TCRdb to 2019 to 2021). Study-wide context: The collaborator samples originated in the United States, Italy and Spain and spanned the acute and convalescent phases of COVID-19. The prospective study material was composed of cDNA or gDNA derived from T cells, B-cell-depleted T cells, or PBMCs. Subjects who had been exposed to COVID-19, were actively infected with it, or had recovered from it provided the deeply sampled blood TCRbeta repertoires that made up the dataset. The repertoires were released in a freely available public database meant as a resource for research on the immune response to SARS-CoV-2. Samples were obtained from the ongoing ImmuneRACE study (first 160 participants) and from 1,000 to 1,500 subjects provided by 6 global collaborators. Nearly every sample came with metadata listing a de-identified subject ID, COVID-19 status, age in years and sex. Where HLA class I and class II types were available, the types were taken from metadata supplied by the sample provider, not from assay-based typing.

Comments on this clone: There is no known antigen for this receptor. Base qualities are not provided; no much larger clone lies one nucleotide away.

The immunoSEQ Assay, a bias-controlled multiplex PCR, was used to amplify TCRbeta CDR3 regions from genomic DNA. The study's processing was this. Within the assay, amplification of reference gene primers was used to estimate how many nucleated cells each sample contained. To quantify the absolute abundance of each unique TCRbeta CDR3 rearrangement, sequence reads were collapsed and filtered. For each sample, productive Simpson clonality was calculated as the square root of Simpson's diversity index over productive rearrangements. Here the immuneACCESS table is served through TCRdb, limited to in-frame sequences with V and J called. Missing clones are a known gap in these copies; in checked studies unresolved V genes cover under half, and the rest lacks a known reason. V, J and clone size are those of that table, while D and trimming were read from the DNA. The sample yields about 130,000 clones; approximately 84% were counted once. Together, the top ten hold about 17% of the sample.

The collaborating institutions used their own protocols to collect whole blood in K2EDTA tubes. Collaborator samples were shipped for TCRbeta analysis as frozen whole blood, isolated PBMCs, or DNA extracted from either sample type. Broader findings and caveats from the paper: Clinical and demographic metadata were provided uncurated, with the amount varying by source and participant.

The sequenced material came from peripheral blood. The sequence came from an elderly woman with acute or convalescent COVID-19.

CDR3 reads: CASRQGGYDYGYTF. Read as DNA, the sequence is TGTGCCAGCAGACAGGGGGGATATGACTATGGCTACACCTTC. Here the chain combines TRBV27 and TRBJ1-2; the junction holds 8 bases that match TRBD1. The CDR3 runs 14 amino acids, cysteine and phenylalanine included. CDR3 DNA is the only sequence kept; it has 42 bases, read in frame from the first base. The germline V and J ends show losses of 6 bases and 3 bases respectively, and no gene match explains 6 bases of the junction. CDR1 MNHEY and CDR2 SMNVEV were looked up in the germline V gene (reference sequence).